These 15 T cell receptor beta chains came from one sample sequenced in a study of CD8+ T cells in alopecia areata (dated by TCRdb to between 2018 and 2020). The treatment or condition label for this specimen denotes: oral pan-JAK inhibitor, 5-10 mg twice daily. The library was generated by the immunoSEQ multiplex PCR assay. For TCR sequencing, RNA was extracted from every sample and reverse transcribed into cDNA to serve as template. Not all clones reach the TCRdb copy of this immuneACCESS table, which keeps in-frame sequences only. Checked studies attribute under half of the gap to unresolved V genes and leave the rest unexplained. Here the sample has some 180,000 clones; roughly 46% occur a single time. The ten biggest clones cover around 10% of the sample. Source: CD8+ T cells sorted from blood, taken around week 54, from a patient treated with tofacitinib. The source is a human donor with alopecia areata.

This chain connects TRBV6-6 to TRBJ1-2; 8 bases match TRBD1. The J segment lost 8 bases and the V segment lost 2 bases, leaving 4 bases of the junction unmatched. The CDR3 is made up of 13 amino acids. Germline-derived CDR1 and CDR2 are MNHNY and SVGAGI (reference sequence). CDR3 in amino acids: CASSYARGPGYTF. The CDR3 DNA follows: TGTGCCAGCAGTTACGCCAGGGGGCCCGGCTACACCTTC.

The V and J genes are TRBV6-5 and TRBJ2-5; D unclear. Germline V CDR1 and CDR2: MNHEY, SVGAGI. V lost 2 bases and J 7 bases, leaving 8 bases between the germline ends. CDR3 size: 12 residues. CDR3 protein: CASSYGPGTQYF. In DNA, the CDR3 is TGTGCCAGCAGTTACGGGCCGGGGACCCAGTACTTC.

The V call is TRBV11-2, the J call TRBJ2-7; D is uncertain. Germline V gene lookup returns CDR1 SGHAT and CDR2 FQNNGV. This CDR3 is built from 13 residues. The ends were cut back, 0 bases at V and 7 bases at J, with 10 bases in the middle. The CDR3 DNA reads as TGTGCCAGCAGCTTAGATAGGACCGGGGAGCAGTACTTC. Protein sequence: CASSLDRTGEQYF.

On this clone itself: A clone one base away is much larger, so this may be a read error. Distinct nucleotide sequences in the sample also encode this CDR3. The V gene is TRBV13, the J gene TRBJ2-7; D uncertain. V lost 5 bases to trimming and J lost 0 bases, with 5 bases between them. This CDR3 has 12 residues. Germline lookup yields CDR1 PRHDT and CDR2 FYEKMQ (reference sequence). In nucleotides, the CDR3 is TGTGCCAGCAGCCCCAGCTCCTACGAGCAGTACTTC. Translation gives CASSPSSYEQYF.

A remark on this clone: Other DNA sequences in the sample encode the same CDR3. The CDR3 DNA reads TGTGCCAGCAGCATGGGACAGGGCTACGAGCAGTACTTC. The encoded protein is CASSMGQGYEQYF. The rearrangement joins TRBV5-4 to TRBJ2-7; 9 nucleotides match TRBD1. The V gene's germline CDR1 is SGHNT and CDR2 YYREEE (reference sequence). The length of the CDR3 is 13 residues. Trimming cost V 4 bases and J 3 bases; bases outside gene matches: 2. The whole variable domain, filled in from reference TRBV5-4 and TRBJ2-7, reads ETGVTQSPTHLIKTRGQQVTLRCSSQSGHNTVSWYQQALGQGPQFIFQYYREEENGRGNFPPRFSGLQFPNYSSELNVNALELDDSALYLCASSMGQGYEQYFGPGTRLTVT.

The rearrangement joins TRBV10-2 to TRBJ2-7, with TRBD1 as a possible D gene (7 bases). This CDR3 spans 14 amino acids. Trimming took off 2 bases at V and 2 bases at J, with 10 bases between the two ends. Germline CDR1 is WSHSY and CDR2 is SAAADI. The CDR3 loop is CASSERGTAYEQYF. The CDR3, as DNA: TGCGCCAGCAGTGAGCGCGGGACAGCCTACGAGCAGTACTTC.

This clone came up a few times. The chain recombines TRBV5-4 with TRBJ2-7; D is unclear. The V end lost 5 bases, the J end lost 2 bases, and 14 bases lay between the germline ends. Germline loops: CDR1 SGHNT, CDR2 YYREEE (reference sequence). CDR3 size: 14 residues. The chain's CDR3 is CASRPLGRPYEQYF. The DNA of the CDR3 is TGTGCCAGCAGACCCTTAGGACGCCCCTACGAGCAGTACTTC.

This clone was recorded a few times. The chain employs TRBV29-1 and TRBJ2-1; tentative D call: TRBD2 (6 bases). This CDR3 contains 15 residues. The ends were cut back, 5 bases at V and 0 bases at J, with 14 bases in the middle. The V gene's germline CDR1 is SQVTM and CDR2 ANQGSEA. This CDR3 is CSVPRGGRSYNEQFF. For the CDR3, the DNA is TGCAGCGTTCCCCGCGGAGGGCGCTCCTACAATGAGCAGTTCTTC.

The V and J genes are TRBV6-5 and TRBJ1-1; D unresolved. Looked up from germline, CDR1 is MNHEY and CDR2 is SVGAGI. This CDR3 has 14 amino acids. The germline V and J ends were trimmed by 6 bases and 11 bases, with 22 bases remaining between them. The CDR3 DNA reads TGTGCCAGCAGCCCGAGGGCACCCTCTCTTTCGGCTTTCTTT. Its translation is CASSPRAPSLSAFF.

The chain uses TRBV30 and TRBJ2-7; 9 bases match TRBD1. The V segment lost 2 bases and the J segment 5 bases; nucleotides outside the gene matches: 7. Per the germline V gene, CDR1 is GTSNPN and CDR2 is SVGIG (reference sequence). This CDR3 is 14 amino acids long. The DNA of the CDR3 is TGTGCCTGGAGTACCGGGACAGGGAACCACGAGCAGTACTTC. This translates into CAWSTGTGNHEQYF.

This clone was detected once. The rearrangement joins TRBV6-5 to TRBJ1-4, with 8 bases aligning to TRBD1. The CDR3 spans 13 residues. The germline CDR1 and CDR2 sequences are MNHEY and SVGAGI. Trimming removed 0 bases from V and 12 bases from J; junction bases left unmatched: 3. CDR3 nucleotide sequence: TGTGCCAGCAGTTACTCCACAGGGGGTGAACTGTTTTTT. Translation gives CASSYSTGGELFF.

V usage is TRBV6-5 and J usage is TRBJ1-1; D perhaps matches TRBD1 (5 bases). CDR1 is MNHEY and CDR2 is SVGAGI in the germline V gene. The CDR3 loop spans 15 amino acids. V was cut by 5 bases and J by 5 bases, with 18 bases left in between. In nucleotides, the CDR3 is TGTGCCAGCAGTACCCCGGCCAGGGAAGATACTGAAGCTTTCTTT. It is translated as CASSTPAREDTEAFF.

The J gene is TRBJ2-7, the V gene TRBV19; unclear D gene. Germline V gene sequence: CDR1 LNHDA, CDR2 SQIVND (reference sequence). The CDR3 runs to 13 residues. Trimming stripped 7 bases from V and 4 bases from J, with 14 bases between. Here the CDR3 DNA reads TGTGCCAGTACCCCCGCCAGGATTTACGAGCAGTACTTC. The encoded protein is CASTPARIYEQYF. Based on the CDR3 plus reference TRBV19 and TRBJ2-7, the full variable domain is DGGITQSPKYLFRKEGQNVTLSCEQNLNHDAMYWYRQDPGQGLRLIYYSQIVNDFQKGDIAEGYSVSREKKESFPLTVTSAQKNPTAFYLCASTPARIYEQYFGPGTRLTVT.

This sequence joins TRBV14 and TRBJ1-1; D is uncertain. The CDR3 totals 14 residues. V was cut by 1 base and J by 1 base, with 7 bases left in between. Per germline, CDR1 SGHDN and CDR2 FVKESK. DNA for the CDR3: TGTGCCAGCAGCCAAGGTCAGTCGAACACTGAAGCTTTCTTT. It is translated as CASSQGQSNTEAFF.

This CDR3 reads CASSLRQGRSGYTF. The CDR3 bases are TGTGCCAGCAGCCTGAGACAGGGACGGTCTGGCTACACCTTC. The genes are TRBV7-2 and TRBJ1-2; 7 positions match TRBD1. The V gene's germline CDR1 is SGHTA and CDR2 FQGNSA. The junction had 10 bases not matched to a gene; V was cut back by 5 bases and J by 7 bases. The CDR3 contains 14 residues.